A single sample gave rise to the 3 T cell receptor beta chains below, sequenced in a study of blood T cell repertoires in COVID-19. Assay used: immunoSEQ multiplex PCR; TCRdb lists only in-frame clones, some missing. The repertoire holds over 300,000 clones, with 70% to 90% as singletons. Sequenced input: PBMCs or T cells enriched from blood (not recorded which). The source is a woman aged 30 to 39 who had recovered from COVID-19.

This clone was detected once. CDR3 amino acids: CASSPDRVYEKLFF. For the CDR3, the DNA is TGCGCCAGCAGCCCGGACAGGGTTTATGAAAAACTGTTTTTT. This chain joins TRBV5-1 and TRBJ1-4; 8 bases fit TRBD1. Germline loops: CDR1 SGHRS, CDR2 YFSETQ. V shed 4 bases and J 6 bases; nucleotides not matched to a gene: 5. There are 14 residues in the CDR3.

In this sample, this clone turned up once. The chain has TRBV19 and TRBJ1-2; possible D gene TRBD1, 6 bases. The CDR3 sequence is 12 residues long. The V end was cut by 6 bases, the J end by 8 bases, with 13 bases between. Germline values: CDR1 LNHDA, CDR2 SQIVND (reference sequence). The DNA of the CDR3 is TGTGCCAGTAGCATACAGGGCTGGGGCTACACCTTC. It translates to CASSIQGWGYTF.

This clone was picked up a small number of times. The rearrangement links TRBV29-1 to TRBJ1-1; D might be TRBD1 (5 bases). V lost 5 bases and J lost 1, with 8 bases in between. Germline V gene data show CDR1 as SQVTM and CDR2 as ANQGSEA. The CDR3 runs to 12 residues. The CDR3 DNA reads as TGCAGCGTTCGCAGGGCGAACACTGAAGCTTTCTTT. Translated: CSVRRANTEAFF.